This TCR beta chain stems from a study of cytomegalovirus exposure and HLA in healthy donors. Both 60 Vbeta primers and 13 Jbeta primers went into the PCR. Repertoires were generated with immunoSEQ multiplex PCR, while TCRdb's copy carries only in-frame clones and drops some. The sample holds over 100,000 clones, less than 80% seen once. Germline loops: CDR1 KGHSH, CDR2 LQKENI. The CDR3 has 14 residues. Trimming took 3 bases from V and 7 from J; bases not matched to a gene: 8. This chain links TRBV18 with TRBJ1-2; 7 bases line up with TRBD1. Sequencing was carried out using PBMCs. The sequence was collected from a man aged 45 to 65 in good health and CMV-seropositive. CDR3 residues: CASSPTGTVVGYTF. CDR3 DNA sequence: TGTGCCAGCTCACCCACCGGGACAGTGGTTGGCTACACCTTC.